Below, 22 T cell receptor beta chains from the same sample are listed, as sequenced in a study of cytomegalovirus exposure and HLA in healthy donors. Both 60 Vbeta primers and 13 Jbeta primers went into the PCR. Clones were sequenced by immunoSEQ multiplex PCR, and TCRdb holds only the in-frame ones, with some missing. The sample yields some 100,000 clones, approximately 80% seen once. The sequenced sample was PBMCs. These receptors were obtained from a man aged 50 or older in good health and CMV-seropositive.

This rearrangement joins TRBV4-2 to TRBJ2-1, with 12 bases that match TRBD2. Germline trimming cut 3 bases from V and 9 bases from J; bases unmatched to any gene: 6. Germline CDR1 LGHNA, CDR2 YNFKEQ. The CDR3 loop spans 15 amino acids. In nucleotides, the CDR3 is TGTGCCAGCAGCCATACTAGCGGGGGGTATTTTGAGCAGTTCTTC. Translation: CASSHTSGGYFEQFF.

This clone turned up a few times. The chain recombines TRBV4-1 with TRBJ2-7; TRBD2 aligns across 8 bases. Germline V gives CDR1 MGHRA, CDR2 YSYEKL. Trimming cost V 1 base and J 3 bases; bases outside gene matches: 5. The CDR3 has 15 residues. The CDR3 sequence is CASSQAELADYEQYF. CDR3 DNA: TGCGCCAGCAGCCAAGCGGAACTAGCGGACTACGAGCAGTACTTC.

The genes are TRBV5-5 and TRBJ2-7; TRBD1 matches 8 bases. CDR3 size: 12 residues. Losses at the gene ends were 2 bases for V and 9 bases for J; bases not matched to a gene: 4. Per germline, CDR1 SGHKS and CDR2 YYEKEE (reference sequence). CDR3 loop: CASSFDRGLQYF. The CDR3 DNA reads TGTGCCAGCAGCTTCGACAGGGGACTGCAGTACTTC.

In its sample, this clone was seen a few times. This chain uses TRBV7-2 with TRBJ1-6; D perhaps matches TRBD1 (6 bases). The V and J ends lost 2 bases and 7 bases respectively, with 9 bases between them. Germline-derived CDR1 and CDR2 are SGHTA and FQGNSA. The CDR3 length is 14 residues. This CDR3 reads CASSLTTGNSPLHF. DNA for the CDR3: TGTGCCAGCAGCTTAACCACAGGGAATTCACCCCTCCACTTT.

This chain uses TRBV6-1 with TRBJ1-6, with 7 nucleotides matching TRBD1. J gave up 7 bases and V 4 bases, and 7 bases lay outside the gene matches. Germline loops: CDR1 MNHNS, CDR2 SASEGT. The CDR3 extends over 15 amino acids. DNA of the CDR3: TGTGCCAGCAGTGGCAGGACAGGAGGGAATTCACCCCTCCACTTT. Amino acid sequence: CASSGRTGGNSPLHF.

This clone was counted between two and nine times. V gene TRBV19 combines with J gene TRBJ2-3; 9 bases match TRBD1. With V trimmed by 5 bases and J by 6 bases, 3 bases remained unmatched. CDR1 and CDR2 (germline): LNHDA, SQIVND (reference sequence). CDR3 length equals 13 residues. Written as DNA, the CDR3 is TGTGCCAGTAGTGAACAGGGGGCCGATACGCAGTATTTT. Translation: CASSEQGADTQYF.

The chain recombines TRBV2 with TRBJ1-4, with TRBD1 matching 8 bases. Germline V gene lookup returns CDR1 SNHLY and CDR2 FYNNEI. The CDR3 runs 15 residues. V gave up 2 bases and J gave up 7 bases; unmatched junction bases: 6. The CDR3 protein is CASSETGGSREKLFF. Written as DNA, the CDR3 is TGTGCCAGCAGTGAAACAGGGGGAAGTCGTGAAAAACTGTTTTTT.

The rearrangement uses TRBV9 and TRBJ1-6; 9 bases fit TRBD1. Per the germline V gene, CDR1 is SGDLS and CDR2 is YYNGEE. The trim removed 5 bases at V and 7 bases at J, leaving 7 bases unmatched. The CDR3 extends over 15 amino acids. The CDR3 DNA reads as TGTGCCAGCAGTCGCTGGGGGACAGGGAATTCACCCCTCCACTTT. It codes for CASSRWGTGNSPLHF. Full variable domain (remainder filled in from reference TRBV9 and TRBJ1-6): DSGVTQTPKHLITATGQRVTLRCSPRSGDLSVYWYQQSLDQGLQFLIQYYNGEERAKGNILERFSAQQFPDLHSELNLSSLELGDSALYFCASSRWGTGNSPLHFGNGTRLTVT.

The chain has TRBV9 and TRBJ1-3; a weak D match, TRBD1 (5 bases). V dropped 4 bases and J dropped 2 bases, with 13 bases sitting between them. The length of the CDR3 is 15 residues. Germline loops: CDR1 SGDLS, CDR2 YYNGEE. The CDR3 here is CASSPDRTPGNTIYF. Written as DNA, the CDR3 is TGTGCCAGCAGCCCAGATCGGACACCTGGAAACACCATATATTTT.

This chain joins TRBV20-1 and TRBJ2-5; no clear D. V lost 2 bases to trimming and J lost 11 bases, with 12 bases between them. This CDR3 is built from 11 residues. Germline V CDR1 and CDR2: DFQATT, SNEGSKA (reference sequence). The CDR3 bases are TGCAGTGCTAGACCTCTAGTGGAGCAGTACTTC. It yields the protein CSARPLVEQYF.

The chain has TRBV30 and TRBJ2-5; 8 nucleotides line up with TRBD1. J gave up 2 bases and V 4 bases, and 6 bases lay outside the gene matches. This CDR3 contains 14 residues. Germline V lookup: CDR1 GTSNPN, CDR2 SVGIG (reference sequence). As DNA, the CDR3 is TGTGCCTGGAATCTGGGGACAGGACAAGAGACCCAGTACTTC. Protein sequence: CAWNLGTGQETQYF.

V gene TRBV28 combines with J gene TRBJ1-1; TRBD1 is a possible D gene (5 bases). CDR1 MDHEN and CDR2 SYDVKM come from the germline V gene. The CDR3 has 13 residues. Trimming cost V 8 bases and J 0 bases, with 10 bases left between them. The CDR3 sequence is CASGGGMNTEAFF. Here the CDR3 DNA reads TGTGCCAGCGGGGGGGGTATGAACACTGAAGCTTTCTTT.

The V and J genes are TRBV5-8 and TRBJ1-1, with D possibly being TRBD1 (5 bases). V shed 4 bases and J shed 4 bases, with 14 bases lying between them. The CDR3 has 14 amino acids. Germline V gives CDR1 SGHTS, CDR2 YDEGEE. CDR3 sequence reads: CASSPGGYGTEAFF. CDR3 coding DNA: TGTGCCAGCAGCCCCGGGGGATATGGCACTGAAGCTTTCTTT.

This clone was seen just once. The V call is TRBV30, the J call TRBJ2-1; 7 positions agree with TRBD1. The CDR3 extends over 11 amino acids. CDR1 and CDR2 (germline): GTSNPN, SVGIG (reference sequence). Trimming at V came to 2 bases and at J to 10 bases, leaving 2 bases not matched to a gene. The CDR3 reads CAWSRGREQFF. DNA of the CDR3: TGTGCCTGGAGTAGGGGGCGCGAGCAGTTCTTC.

As regards this clone: The junction shows a germline mismatch at one end, possibly a read error. CDR3 nucleotide sequence: TGTGCCAGCAGCCAATTGGTGAACAGGGTGAAGGGCTACCCCTTC. It codes for CASSQLVNRVKGYPF. The J gene is TRBJ1-2, the V gene TRBV4-2; D perhaps matches TRBD1 (6 bases). Germline CDR1 is LGHNA and CDR2 is YNFKEQ. This CDR3 has 15 residues.

This clone was counted only a few times. This sequence joins TRBV28 and TRBJ1-2; TRBD1 agrees at 7 bases. J was trimmed by 4 bases and V by 8 bases; bases with no gene match: 10. This CDR3 has 14 amino acids. Germline lookup yields CDR1 MDHEN and CDR2 SYDVKM. CDR3 loop: CASEIRGSLYGYTF. As DNA, the CDR3 is TGTGCCAGCGAAATCAGGGGGAGTCTCTATGGCTACACCTTC.

The chain is built from TRBV10-3 and TRBJ2-5; possibly TRBD2 for D (6 bases). The CDR3 covers 14 residues. Trimming shortened V by 8 bases and J by 3 bases, and 16 bases separated the two germline ends. Germline CDR1 and CDR2: ENHRY and SYGVKD. In nucleotides, the CDR3 is TGTGCCATCCGCCCCGGAGGGTCAAAAGAGACCCAGTACTTC. Its protein is CAIRPGGSKETQYF.

The rearrangement links TRBV25-1 to TRBJ2-1, with 9 bases lining up with TRBD1. This CDR3 is built from 13 residues. V trimming: 6 bases; J trimming: 10 bases; junction bases outside the gene matches: 7. From germline, CDR1 is MGHDK and CDR2 SYGVNS. The CDR3 DNA sequence: TGTGCCAGCAGGACAGGGGGGTCACGGGAGCAGTTCTTC. Its translation is CASRTGGSREQFF.

This clone was counted a few times. This rearrangement joins TRBV5-1 to TRBJ1-3; D ambiguous. With 4 bases removed from V and 0 bases from J, the gap between germline ends came to 14 bases. The CDR3 extends over 16 amino acids. Per the germline V gene, CDR1 is SGHRS and CDR2 is YFSETQ. The CDR3 spells CASSPLLLNSGNTIYF. The DNA of the CDR3 is TGCGCCAGCAGCCCCCTATTACTCAACTCTGGAAACACCATATATTTT.

The V call is TRBV5-1, the J call TRBJ2-5; 13 nucleotides agree with TRBD2. The germline V gene has CDR1 SGHRS and CDR2 YFSETQ. The CDR3 loop spans 15 amino acids. The trim removed 3 bases at V and 7 bases at J, leaving 6 bases unmatched. The CDR3 reads CASSSGTSGERTQYF. The CDR3 DNA reads TGCGCCAGCAGCTCCGGGACTAGCGGGGAGAGGACCCAGTACTTC. Full variable domain (rest looked up from reference TRBV5-1 and TRBJ2-5): KAGVTQTPRYLIKTRGQQVTLSCSPISGHRSVSWYQQTPGQGLQFLFEYFSETQRNKGNFPGRFSGRQFSNSRSEMNVSTLELGDSALYLCASSSGTSGERTQYFGPGTRLLVL.

The chain links TRBV28 to TRBJ1-3; D gene uncertain. V lost 6 bases, J lost 0 bases, and 12 bases lay in between. The CDR3 consists of 15 residues. Germline values: CDR1 MDHEN, CDR2 SYDVKM. The CDR3 loop is CASSLTGFSGNTIYF. For the CDR3, the DNA is TGTGCCAGCAGCCTGACGGGTTTCTCTGGAAACACCATATATTTT. Full variable domain (outside the CDR3, taken from reference TRBV28 and TRBJ1-3): DVKVTQSSRYLVKRTGEKVFLECVQDMDHENMFWYRQDPGLGLRLIYFSYDVKMKEKGDIPEGYSVSREKKERFSLILESASTNQTSMYLCASSLTGFSGNTIYFGEGSWLTVV.

The chain couples TRBV5-6 to TRBJ2-3, with D maybe TRBD1 (5 bases). This CDR3 comprises 13 residues. In germline, CDR1 is SGHDT, CDR2 YYEEEE. With 4 bases removed from V and 0 bases from J, the gap between germline ends came to 6 bases. The CDR3 sequence is CASSPGSTDTQYF. The CDR3 DNA reads as TGTGCCAGCAGCCCAGGGAGCACAGATACGCAGTATTTT.